A selection of T cell receptor beta chains follows, all from one sample in a study of T-cell reconstitution after alpha-beta-depleted transplantation in children. Via MiXCR, TCRdb re-called the PCR reads, giving one row per CDR3 protein. This table holds around 680,000 distinct CDR3 sequences, 16% found once. The source material was PBMCs from the stem cell graft donor, sampled from the stem cell graft. Receptors originate from a human donor who donated a stem cell graft to a child with acute myeloid leukemia. Each CDR3 is given without its conserved first and last residue.

CDR3 length	J gene	V gene	CDR3 protein
14	TRBJ2-7	TRBV7-2	ASSKGRGAVRYEQY
10	TRBJ1-6	TRBV20-1	SASGVPSALH
13	TRBJ2-3	TRBV29-1	SVTPGGDSTDTQY
13	TRBJ1-4	TRBV6-1	ASSEYDRGGEKLF
11	TRBJ2-1	TRBV4-1	ASSPKIGAEQF
11	TRBJ2-2	TRBV20-1	SARGQEWGELF
11	TRBJ2-7	TRBV6-5	ASSYDRGYEQY
15	TRBJ1-5	TRBV5-6	ASSLRPLGQGRQPQH
14	TRBJ1-4	TRBV5-5	ASSPDPGQINEKLF
14	TRBJ2-2	TRBV6-5	ASSYGTSGLTGELF
13	TRBJ2-2	TRBV6-1	ASSRDRTLTGELF
10	TRBJ2-3	TRBV7-2	ASSPTEDTQY
13	TRBJ2-1	TRBV28	ASSLSARGYNEQF
13	TRBJ2-3	TRBV7-9	ASSLWDPSTDTQY
11	TRBJ1-5	TRBV20-1	SAVRGRNQPQH
14	TRBJ1-5	TRBV7-2	ASSLGNIYTNQPQH
13	TRBJ1-1	TRBV3-1	ASSPTMGMNTEAF
16	TRBJ2-2	TRBV20-1	SARVLAGDPRETGELF
14	TRBJ2-5	TRBV28	ASSSPRNLMQETQY
15	TRBJ2-3	TRBV5-1	ASSLAQTGGFADTQY
13	TRBJ1-1	TRBV5-1	ASRLGGQGNTEAF
13	TRBJ2-3	TRBV28	ASSGTRVGTDTQY
13	TRBJ2-1	TRBV7-2	ASTLAGGAYNEQF
10	TRBJ1-2	TRBV29-1	SVTDSGYGYT
13	TRBJ2-1	TRBV7-9	ASSPRGQSYNEQF
14	TRBJ1-3	TRBV15	ATSSVRWGSGNTIY
15	TRBJ2-2	TRBV12-3/TRBV12-4	ASSFYTDRTNTGELF
14	TRBJ1-5	TRBV20-1	SARDPGQRSNQPQH
9	TRBJ2-3	TRBV29-1	SATPTDTQY
13	TRBJ1-4	TRBV20-1	SARPRGVPNEKLF
11	TRBJ1-2	TRBV28	AIQPGQGHGYT
9	TRBJ2-2	TRBV20-1	SAAQAGELF
13	TRBJ2-3	TRBV20-1	SARVAGGNTDTQY
12	TRBJ1-6	TRBV20-1	SASKTVPNSPLH
14	TRBJ1-1	TRBV6-5	ASSYSRAYLNTEAF
13	TRBJ2-2	TRBV24-1	ATGLGQPNTGELF
12	TRBJ1-5	TRBV12-3/TRBV12-4	ASSGGQINQPQH
11	TRBJ2-7	TRBV7-9	ASSSGGIYEQY
14	TRBJ2-1	TRBV5-1	ASKGRTQDPYNEQF
11	TRBJ1-2	TRBV11-2	ASTLSVGHGYT
13	TRBJ2-5	TRBV13	ASSLTQDSDETQY
12	TRBJ2-5	TRBV7-2	ASSARDTRGTQY
14	TRBJ2-1	TRBV20-1	SAQSSGGPFYNEQF